The TCR beta chain described here comes from a study of beta chain features in type 1 diabetes. Whole-study context: The patients were much like the healthy donors in age, gender and cell yields. Study results and caveats: There was a moderate but significant shortening of TCRB CDR3s in all four CD4+ subsets of Type 1 diabetes patients.

All of the isolated RNA was reverse transcribed, so expressed TCRB transcripts were sequenced. About 3.57 million reads, on average, came from each naive, central memory and regulatory T cell sample. The repertoire was sequenced with immunoSEQ multiplex PCR; TCRdb's copy has only in-frame clones and lacks some. The data show over 200,000 clones, around 9.9% seen once. This clone was found a few times. Its antigen is undetermined. The germline gives CDR1 LGHNA, CDR2 YNFKEQ. V was pared by 1 base and J by 1 base, with 7 bases of the junction left unmatched. The CDR3 covers 18 residues. Sequencing was carried out using naive CD4+ T cells from blood. The chain couples TRBV4-2 to TRBJ2-2; 9 bases are a match to TRBD2. The sequence was collected from a man aged 30 to 45 with type 1 diabetes. The CDR3 DNA reads TGTGCCAGCAGCCAAGGCGGATTGCGGGGGGGGAACACCGGGGAGCTGTTTTTT. Translation: CASSQGGLRGGNTGELFF.